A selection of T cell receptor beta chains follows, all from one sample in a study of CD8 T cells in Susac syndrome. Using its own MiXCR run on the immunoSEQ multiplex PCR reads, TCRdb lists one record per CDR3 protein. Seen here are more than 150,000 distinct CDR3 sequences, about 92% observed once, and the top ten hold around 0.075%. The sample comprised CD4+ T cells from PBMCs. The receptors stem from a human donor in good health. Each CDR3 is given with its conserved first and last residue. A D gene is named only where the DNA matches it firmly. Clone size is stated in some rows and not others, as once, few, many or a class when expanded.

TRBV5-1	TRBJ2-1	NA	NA	TGCGCCAGCAGCTTGGATGGGGGGCACTACAATGAGCAGTTCTTC	CASSLDGGHYNEQFF
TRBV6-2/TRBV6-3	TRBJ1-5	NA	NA	TGTGCCAGCAGTTACCCAAACAGGGTTCAGCCCCAGCATTTT	CASSYPNRVQPQHF
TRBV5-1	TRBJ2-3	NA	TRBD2	TGCGCCAGCAGCTTGGTTCTAGCGGGGGGCGCAGATACGCAGTATTTT	CASSLVLAGGADTQYF
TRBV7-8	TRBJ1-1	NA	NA	TGTGCCAGCAGCTTAGTAAGGGACACTGAAGCTTTCTTT	CASSLVRDTEAFF
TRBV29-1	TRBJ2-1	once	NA	TGCAGCGCCCCAGGACCCGGCTCCTACAATGAGCAGTTCTTC	CSAPGPGSYNEQFF
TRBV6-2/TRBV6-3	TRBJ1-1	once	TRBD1	TGTGCCAGCAGTTACCTAGGACAGGGATGGACTGAAGCTTTCTTT	CASSYLGQGWTEAFF
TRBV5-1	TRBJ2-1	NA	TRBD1	TGCGCCAGCAGCTTGCAACAGGGGTCCGATGAGCAGTTCTTC	CASSLQQGSDEQFF
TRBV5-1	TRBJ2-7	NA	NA	TGCGCCAGCAGCTTGTCTTTCGGGACATACCCCTACGAGCAGTACTTC	CASSLSFGTYPYEQYF
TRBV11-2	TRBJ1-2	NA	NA	TGTGCCAGCAGCCCGAGGACACTCCCCTATGGCTACACCTTC	CASSPRTLPYGYTF
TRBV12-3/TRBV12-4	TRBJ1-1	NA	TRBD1	TGTGCCAGCACCCAAAGCGGCAGGGGGACCGAAGCTTTCTTT	CASTQSGRGTEAFF
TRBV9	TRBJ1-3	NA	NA	TGTGCCAGCAGCTCCATGGACGGCCGCTCTGGAAACACCATATATTTT	CASSSMDGRSGNTIYF
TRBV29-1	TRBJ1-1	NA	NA	TGCAGCGTTTCGAGTGATGGCCCGAACACTGAAGCTTTCTTT	CSVSSDGPNTEAFF
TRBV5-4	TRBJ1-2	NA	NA	TGTGCCAGCAGACAAGCGATACAGGGCGGCTACACCTTC	CASRQAIQGGYTF
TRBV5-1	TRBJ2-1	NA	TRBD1	TGCGCCAGCAACGTTGGACAGGGGGCGAATGAGCAGTTCTTC	CASNVGQGANEQFF
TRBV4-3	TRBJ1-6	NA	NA	TGCGCCAGCAGCCAGAACCCCTCTAGGCGGGGCACCCTCCACTTT	CASSQNPSRRGTLHF
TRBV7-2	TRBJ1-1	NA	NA	TGTGCCAGCAGCCCAGGACAGCAAAACCGAGCTTTCTTT	CASSPGQQNRAFF
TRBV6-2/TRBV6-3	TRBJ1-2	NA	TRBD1	TGTGCCAGCAGTTATGGACAGGGCGATGGCTACACCTTC	CASSYGQGDGYTF
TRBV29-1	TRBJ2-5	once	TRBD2	TGCAGCATCCTTTTAGCGGGGGGGCCCCCCCAGTACTTC	CSILLAGGPPQYF
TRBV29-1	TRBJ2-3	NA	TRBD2	TGCAGCGTTGCGCGTCTAGCGGGAGGGGTTGGGACAGATACGCAGTATTTT	CSVARLAGGVGTDTQYF
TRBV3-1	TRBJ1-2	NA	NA	TGTGCCAGCAGCCAAGGTAACTCCAACTACACCTTC	CASSQGNSNYTF
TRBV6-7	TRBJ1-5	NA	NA	TGTGCCAGCAGTTACGTGGGGTATCAGCCCCAGCATTTT	CASSYVGYQPQHF
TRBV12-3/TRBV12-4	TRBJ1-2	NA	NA	TGTGCCAGCAGTTCCGATGGGTATGGCTACACCTTC	CASSSDGYGYTF
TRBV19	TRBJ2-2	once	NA	TGTGCCAGTAGTACCGACAGTAATATAAACACCGGGGAGCTGTTTTTT	CASSTDSNINTGELFF
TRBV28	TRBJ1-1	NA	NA	TGTGCCAGCCACCCTACTTCGGGGGAGGATGAAGCTTTCTTT	CASHPTSGEDEAFF
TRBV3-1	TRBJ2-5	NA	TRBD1	TGTGCCAGCAGCCAAGAGGGACAGGGACTACGAGAGACCCAGTACTTC	CASSQEGQGLRETQYF
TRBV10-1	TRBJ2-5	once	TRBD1	TGCGCCAGCTCCGGGACAGGTGAAGAGACCCAGTACTTC	CASSGTGEETQYF
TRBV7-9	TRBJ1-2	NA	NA	TGTGCCAGCAGCTTGGATAACTATGGCTACACCTTC	CASSLDNYGYTF
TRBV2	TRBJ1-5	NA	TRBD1	TGTGCCAGCAGTGGGCCTAGGACAGGGTGGTGGCATTTT	CASSGPRTGWWHF
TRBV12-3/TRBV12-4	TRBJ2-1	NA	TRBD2	TGTGCCAGCAGTCCCAACCCCGCTGCAGCGGGAGGATATAATGAGCAGTTCTTC	CASSPNPAAAGGYNEQFF
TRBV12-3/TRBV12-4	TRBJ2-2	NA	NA	TGTGCCAGCAGTTTAAGGGGCGCCGGGGAGCTGTTTTTT	CASSLRGAGELFF
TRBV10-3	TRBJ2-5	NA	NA	TGTGCCATCAGTGATCGGGGGGCTAAGACCCAGTACTTC	CAISDRGAKTQYF
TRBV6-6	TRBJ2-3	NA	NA	TGTGCCAGCAGTTACGGTACGGGGTATACGCAGTATTTT	CASSYGTGYTQYF
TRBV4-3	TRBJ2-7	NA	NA	TGCGCCAGCAGCCAGTCTACAGGGCCCTACGAGCAGTACTTC	CASSQSTGPYEQYF
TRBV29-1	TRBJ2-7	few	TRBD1	TGCAGCGTGGGGGACAGGGGCGAGCAGTACTTC	CSVGDRGEQYF
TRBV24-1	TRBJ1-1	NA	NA	TGTGCCCCCCGGGCCGATCTGGGCACTGAAGCTTTCTTT	CAPRADLGTEAFF
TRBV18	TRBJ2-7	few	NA	TGTGCCAGCTCACCCACGGGTTACGAGCAGTACTTC	CASSPTGYEQYF
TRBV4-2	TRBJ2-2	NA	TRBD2	TGTGCCAGCAGCCAAGAGGTAGCGGGAGGGACGAACACCGGGGAGCTGTTTTTT	CASSQEVAGGTNTGELFF
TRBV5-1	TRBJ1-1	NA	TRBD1	TGCGCCAGCAGCTGGGGACAGGGCCCCACTGAAGCTTTCTTT	CASSWGQGPTEAFF
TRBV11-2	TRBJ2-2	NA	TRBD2	TGTGCCAGCAGCTTAGGGATAACGGGGGGGCCCGGGGAGCTGTTTTTT	CASSLGITGGPGELFF
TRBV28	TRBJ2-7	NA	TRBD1	TGTGCCAGCAGGCCTGGCGGGAGACAGGGGGACTACGAGCAGTACTTC	CASRPGGRQGDYEQYF
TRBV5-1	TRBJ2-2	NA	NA	TGCGCCAGCAGCTTTGGTGGGACCATCACCGGGGAGCTGTTTTTT	CASSFGGTITGELFF
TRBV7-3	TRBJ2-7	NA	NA	TGTGCCAGCAGCCTGGGGGACCACTCCTACGAGCAGTACTTC	CASSLGDHSYEQYF
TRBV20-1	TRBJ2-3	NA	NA	TGCAGTGCTAGGCGGGGACCAGATACGCAGTATTTT	CSARRGPDTQYF
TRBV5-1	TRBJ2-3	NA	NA	TGCGCCAGCAGTACTGGGGGGAGGAACACAGATACGCAGTATTTT	CASSTGGRNTDTQYF
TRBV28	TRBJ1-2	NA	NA	TGTGCCAGCAGTTTATGGGGGGGAGGAGGGGACCAAGCTAACTATGGCTACACCTTC	CASSLWGGGGDQANYGYTF
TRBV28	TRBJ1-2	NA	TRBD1	TGTGCCAGCAGCCCAACGGACAGGTTCTATGGCTACACCTTC	CASSPTDRFYGYTF
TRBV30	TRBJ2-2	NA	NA	TGTGCCTGGAGTGTACTTTGGGGGGACAGTTCGAACACCGGGGAGCTGTTTTTT	CAWSVLWGDSSNTGELFF
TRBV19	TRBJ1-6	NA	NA	TGTGCCAGTAGTATGGTGAGCTCTAATTCACCCCTCCACTTT	CASSMVSSNSPLHF
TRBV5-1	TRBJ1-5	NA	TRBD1	TGCGCCAGCAGCACAGGACAGGGTGCACAGCCCCAGCATTTT	CASSTGQGAQPQHF
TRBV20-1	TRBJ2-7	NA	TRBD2	TGCAGTGCTCCCCCCGGTGCGGGAGGATTCTACGAGCAGTACTTC	CSAPPGAGGFYEQYF
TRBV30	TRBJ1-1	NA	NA	TGTGCCTGGAGTGTACACATAGGGAACACTGAAGCTTTCTTT	CAWSVHIGNTEAFF
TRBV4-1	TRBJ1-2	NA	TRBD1	TGCGCCAGCAGCCAGGCCTCGGGACAGAGGTATGGCTACACCTTC	CASSQASGQRYGYTF